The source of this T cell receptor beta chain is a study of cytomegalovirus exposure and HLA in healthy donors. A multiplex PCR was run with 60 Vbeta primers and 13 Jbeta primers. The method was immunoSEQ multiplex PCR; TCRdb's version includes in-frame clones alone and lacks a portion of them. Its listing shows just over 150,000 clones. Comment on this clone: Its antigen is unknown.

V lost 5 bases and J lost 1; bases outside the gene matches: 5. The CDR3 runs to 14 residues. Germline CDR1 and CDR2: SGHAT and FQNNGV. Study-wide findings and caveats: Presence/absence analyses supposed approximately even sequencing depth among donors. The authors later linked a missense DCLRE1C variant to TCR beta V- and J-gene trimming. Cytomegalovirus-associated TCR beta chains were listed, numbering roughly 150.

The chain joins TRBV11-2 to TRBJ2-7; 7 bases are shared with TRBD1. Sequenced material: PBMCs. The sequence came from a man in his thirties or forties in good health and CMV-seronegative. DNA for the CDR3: TGTGCCAGCAGCCTCCAGACAGGGTCCTACGAGCAGTACTTC. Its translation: CASSLQTGSYEQYF.